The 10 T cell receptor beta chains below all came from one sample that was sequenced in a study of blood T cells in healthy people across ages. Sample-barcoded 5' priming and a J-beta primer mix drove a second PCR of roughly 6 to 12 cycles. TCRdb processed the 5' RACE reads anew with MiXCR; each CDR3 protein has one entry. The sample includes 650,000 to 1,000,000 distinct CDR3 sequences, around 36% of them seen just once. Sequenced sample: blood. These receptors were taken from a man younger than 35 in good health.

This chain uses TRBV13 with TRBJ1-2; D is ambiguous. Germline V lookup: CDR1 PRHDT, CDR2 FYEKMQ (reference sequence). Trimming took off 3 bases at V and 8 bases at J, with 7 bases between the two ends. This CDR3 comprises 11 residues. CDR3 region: CASSFNGGYTF. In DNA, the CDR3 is TGTGCCAGCAGCTTTAATGGCGGCTACACCTTC.

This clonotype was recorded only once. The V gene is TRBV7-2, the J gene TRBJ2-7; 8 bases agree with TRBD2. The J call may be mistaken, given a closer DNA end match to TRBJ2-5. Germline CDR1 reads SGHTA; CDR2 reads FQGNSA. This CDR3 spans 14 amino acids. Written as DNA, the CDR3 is TGTGCCAGCAGCTTAGTAGCGGGGATAGAGACCCAGTACTTC. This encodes CASSLVAGIETQYF.

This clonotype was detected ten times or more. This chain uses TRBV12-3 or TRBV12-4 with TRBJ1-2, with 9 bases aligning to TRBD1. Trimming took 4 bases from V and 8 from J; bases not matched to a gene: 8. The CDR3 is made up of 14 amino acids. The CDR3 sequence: CASSYGTGKRGYTF. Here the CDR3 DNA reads TGTGCCAGCAGTTACGGGACAGGGAAGCGAGGCTACACCTTC.

CDR3 nucleotides: TGTGCCAGCGGGAAAAAAATGAACACTGAAGCTTTCTTT. This translates into CASGKKMNTEAFF. The V call is TRBV6-5, the J call TRBJ1-1; D not certain. The ends were cut back, 8 bases at V and 0 bases at J, with 10 bases in the middle. CDR3 length: 13 amino acids. Germline CDR1 and CDR2: MNHEY and SVGAGI.

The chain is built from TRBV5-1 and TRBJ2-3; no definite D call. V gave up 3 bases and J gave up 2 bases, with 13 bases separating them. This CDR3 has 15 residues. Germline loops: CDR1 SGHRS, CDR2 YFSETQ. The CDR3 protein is CASSSDDANTDTQYF. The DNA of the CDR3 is TGCGCCAGCAGCTCGGACGACGCCAACACAGATACGCAGTATTTT.

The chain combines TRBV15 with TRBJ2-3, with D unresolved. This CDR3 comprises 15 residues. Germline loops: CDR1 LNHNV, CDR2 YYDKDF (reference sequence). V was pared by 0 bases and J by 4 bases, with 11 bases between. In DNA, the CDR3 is TGTGCCACCAGCAGAGATGGGAAGTTTTCAGATACGCAGTATTTT. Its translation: CATSRDGKFSDTQYF.

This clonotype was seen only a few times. The CDR3 nucleotides are TGTGCCAGCAGTGAAGTTATCCGGGGGCAGTACTTC. It yields the protein CASSEVIRGQYF. The gene calls are TRBV2 and TRBJ2-7; weak D call: TRBD2 (5 bases). Germline V CDR1 and CDR2: SNHLY, FYNNEI. This CDR3 spans 12 amino acids. The V and J ends lost 1 base and 9 bases respectively, with 10 bases between them.

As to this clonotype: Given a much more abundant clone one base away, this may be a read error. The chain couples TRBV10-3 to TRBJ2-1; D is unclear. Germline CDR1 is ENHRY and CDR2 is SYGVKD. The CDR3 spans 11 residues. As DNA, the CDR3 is TGTGCCATCAGTGAGGACAATAAGCAGTTCTTC. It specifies CAISEDNKQFF.

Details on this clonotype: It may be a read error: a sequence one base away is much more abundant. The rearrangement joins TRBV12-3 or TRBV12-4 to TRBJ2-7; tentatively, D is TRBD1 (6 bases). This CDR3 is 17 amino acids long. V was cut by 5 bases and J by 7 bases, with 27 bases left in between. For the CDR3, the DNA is TGTGCCAGCAGTCGCGTCGTTTATGGGGGCCCCTACAATGAGCAGTACTTC. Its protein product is CASSRVVYGGPYNEQYF.

CDR3 protein: CASSYTRGDQETQYF. Written as DNA, the CDR3 is TGTGCCAGCAGTTACACTCGGGGGGACCAAGAGACCCAGTACTTC. The chain joins TRBV6-5 to TRBJ2-5, with TRBD2 identical over 7 bases. The CDR3 totals 15 residues. CDR1 MNHEY and CDR2 SVGAGI come from the germline V gene. V was clipped by 2 bases and J by 0 bases; unmatched bases: 3.